This entry concerns a single T cell receptor (beta chain). The antigen remains unidentified. The CDR3 is 12 amino acids. V lost 0 bases and J 3 bases, leaving 3 bases between the germline ends. Germline CDR1 and CDR2: LNHNV and YYDKDF (reference sequence). These data belong to a study of cytomegalovirus exposure and HLA in healthy donors. Findings and limits, study-wide: HLA allele associations emerged for under 20,000 TCR beta sequences in a later analysis, at 0.05 false discovery rate.

It was with 60 Vbeta and 13 Jbeta primers that the PCR ran. Sequencing was performed with immunoSEQ multiplex PCR; in TCRdb, only in-frame clones are kept and a portion is missing. The sample gives about 130,000 clones, less than 80% of which show up once; around 3% is in the top ten. Sequenced input: PBMCs. The genes are TRBV15 and TRBJ2-7; D remains ambiguous. The TCR comes from a woman aged 45-65 years in good health and CMV-seronegative. The CDR3 DNA is TGTGCCACCAGCAGAGATCACTACGAGCAGTACTTC. Protein product: CATSRDHYEQYF.